This T cell receptor beta chain was captured by sequencing in a study of blood T cell repertoires in COVID-19. Study-level information: Specimens from acute and convalescent COVID-19 originated in the United States, Italy and Spain. T cells, B-cell-depleted T cells, or PBMCs provided the cDNA or gDNA that served as material.

As handled by the study authors: Nucleated cell counts were estimated from reference gene primer amplification. Only in-frame clones appear in the TCRdb table, and some are missing; sequencing was by immunoSEQ multiplex PCR. For V, J and clone size, that table is used; D and trimming come from the DNA. The sample lists approximately 150,000 clones, approximately 86% occurring once. V lost 4 bases and J lost 2; bases outside the gene matches: 10. The V gene's germline CDR1 is SGHRS and CDR2 YFSETQ. This CDR3 region has 16 residues. This clone appeared a single time. The clonotype comes from a man between 65 and 85 years old with acute or convalescent COVID-19. The sequenced material came from peripheral blood. V is TRBV5-1 and J is TRBJ2-7, with 9 bases lining up with TRBD2. The CDR3, as DNA: TGCGCCAGCAGCCCGGAGGGTAGCGGGAGAGCCTACGAGCAGTACTTC. It codes for CASSPEGSGRAYEQYF.